The source of this T cell receptor (beta chain) is a study of OX40 agonist ivuxolimab in advanced cancers. V dropped 0 bases and J dropped 2 bases, with 9 bases sitting between them. CDR3 size: 15 residues. CDR1 is LGHNA and CDR2 is YSLEER in the germline V gene. Blood specimens came from baseline, cycle 4 day 1, and cycle 7 day 1. Measured with immunoSEQ multiplex PCR; TCRdb has only the in-frame clones, and not every one. The table has nearly 45,000 clones, about 80% seen once. The sample consisted of CD4+ or CD8+ T cells sorted from blood, taken in a trial of the OX40 agonist ivuxolimab. The rearrangement uses TRBV4-3 and TRBJ2-3; D ambiguous. The receptor comes from an adult with an advanced solid tumor such as melanoma, head and neck, liver or kidney cancer. CDR3 region: CASSQDRADTDTQYF. CDR3 DNA sequence: TGCGCCAGCAGCCAAGATCGGGCAGACACAGATACGCAGTATTTT.